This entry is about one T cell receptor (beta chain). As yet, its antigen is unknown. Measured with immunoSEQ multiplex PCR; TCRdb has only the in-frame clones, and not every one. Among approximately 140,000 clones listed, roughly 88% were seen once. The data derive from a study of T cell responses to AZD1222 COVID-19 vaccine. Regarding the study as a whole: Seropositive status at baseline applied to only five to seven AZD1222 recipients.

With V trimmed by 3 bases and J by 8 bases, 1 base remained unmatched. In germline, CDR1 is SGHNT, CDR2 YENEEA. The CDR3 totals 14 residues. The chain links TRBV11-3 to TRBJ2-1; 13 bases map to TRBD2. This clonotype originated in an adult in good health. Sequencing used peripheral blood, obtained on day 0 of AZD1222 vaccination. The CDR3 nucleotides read TGTGCCAGCAGCTTCGGACTAGCGGGGGATGAGCAGTTCTTC. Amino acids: CASSFGLAGDEQFF. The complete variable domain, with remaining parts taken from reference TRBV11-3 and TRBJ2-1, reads EAGVVQSPRYKIIEKKQPVAFWCNPISGHNTLYWYLQNLGQGPELLIRYENEEAVDDSQLPKDRFSAERLKGVDSTLKIQPAELGDSAVYLCASSFGLAGDEQFFGPGTRLTVL.